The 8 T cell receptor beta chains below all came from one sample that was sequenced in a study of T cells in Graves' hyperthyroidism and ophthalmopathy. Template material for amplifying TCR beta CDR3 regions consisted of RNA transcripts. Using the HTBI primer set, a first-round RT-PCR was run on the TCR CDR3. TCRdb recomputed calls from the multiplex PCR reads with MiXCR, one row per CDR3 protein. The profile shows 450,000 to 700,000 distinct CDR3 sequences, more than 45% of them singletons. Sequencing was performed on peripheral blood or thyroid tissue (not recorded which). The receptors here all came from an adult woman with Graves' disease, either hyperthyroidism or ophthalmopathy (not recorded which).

The CDR3 is CASSLSAGNYGYTF. The DNA of the CDR3 is TGTGCCAGCAGCTTGTCGGCCGGGAACTATGGCTACACCTTC. The gene calls are TRBV7-2 and TRBJ1-2; no clear D gene. Trimming pared 3 bases from V and 2 bases from J, leaving 10 bases between. The V gene's germline CDR1 is SGHTA and CDR2 FQGNSA. This CDR3 spans 14 amino acids.

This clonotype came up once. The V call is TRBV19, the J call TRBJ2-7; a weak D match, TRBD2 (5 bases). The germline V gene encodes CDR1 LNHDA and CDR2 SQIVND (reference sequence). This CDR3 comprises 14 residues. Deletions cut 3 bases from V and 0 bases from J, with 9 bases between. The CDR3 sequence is CASSIRGPSYEQYF. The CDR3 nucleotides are TGTGCCAGTAGTATCCGCGGGCCCTCCTACGAGCAGTACTTC.

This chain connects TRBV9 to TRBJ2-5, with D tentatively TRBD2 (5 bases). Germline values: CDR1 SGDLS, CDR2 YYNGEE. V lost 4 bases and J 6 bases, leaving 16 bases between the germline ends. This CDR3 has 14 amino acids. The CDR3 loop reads CASSPSSGVQTQYF. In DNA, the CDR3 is TGTGCCAGCAGCCCATCCTCCGGGGTACAGACCCAGTACTTC.

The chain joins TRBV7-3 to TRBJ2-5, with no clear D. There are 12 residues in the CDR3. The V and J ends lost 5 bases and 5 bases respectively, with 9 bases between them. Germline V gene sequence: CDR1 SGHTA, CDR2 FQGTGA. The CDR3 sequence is CASSAKGETQYF. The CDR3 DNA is TGTGCCAGCAGCGCCAAAGGCGAGACCCAGTACTTC.

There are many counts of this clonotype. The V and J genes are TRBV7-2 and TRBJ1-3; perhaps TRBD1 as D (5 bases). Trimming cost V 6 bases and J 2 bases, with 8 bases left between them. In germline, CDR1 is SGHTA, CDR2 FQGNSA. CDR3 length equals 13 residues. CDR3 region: CASRGQTGNTIYF. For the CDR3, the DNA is TGTGCCAGCAGGGGGCAGACTGGAAACACCATATATTTT.

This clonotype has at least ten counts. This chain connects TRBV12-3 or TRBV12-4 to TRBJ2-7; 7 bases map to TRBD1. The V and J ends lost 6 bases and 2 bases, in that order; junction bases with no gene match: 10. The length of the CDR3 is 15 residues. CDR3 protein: CASSNLTGIAYEQYF. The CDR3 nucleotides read TGTGCCAGCAGCAACCTGACAGGGATCGCCTACGAGCAGTACTTC.

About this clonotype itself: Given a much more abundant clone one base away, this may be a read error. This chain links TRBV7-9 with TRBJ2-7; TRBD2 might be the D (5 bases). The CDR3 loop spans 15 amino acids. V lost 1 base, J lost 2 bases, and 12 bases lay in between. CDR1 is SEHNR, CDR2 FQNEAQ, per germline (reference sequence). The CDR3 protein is CASSLEAGLTYEQYF. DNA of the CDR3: TGTGCCAGCAGCTTAGAGGCAGGACTCACCTACGAGCAGTACTTC.

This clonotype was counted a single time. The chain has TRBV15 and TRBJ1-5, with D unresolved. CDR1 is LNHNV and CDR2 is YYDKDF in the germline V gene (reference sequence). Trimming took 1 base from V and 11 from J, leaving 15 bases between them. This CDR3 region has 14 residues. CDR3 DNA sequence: TGTGCCACCAGCAGAGCGAGTTACGAAGAGACCCAGCATTTT. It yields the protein CATSRASYEETQHF.